Given below is one T cell receptor (beta chain) in context. Antigen: not known. The trim removed 1 base at V and 7 bases at J, leaving 10 bases unmatched. The CDR3 runs 15 residues. The germline CDR1 and CDR2 sequences are LGHNA and YSLEER. These data are taken from a study of T cells after yellow fever vaccination. Study-level results: At about 97% for CD4 and 70% to 90% for CD8, most primary-vaccination clones showed up again after the booster. CD4 and CD8 compartments shared a small share of clonotypes. Although the secondary response was weaker, it peaked faster, at day 5 versus 15.

TCR cDNA, made by 5'RACE template switching, carried an added universal primer site and UMIs. TCRdb re-called the 5' RACE reads with MiXCR, one entry per CDR3 protein. There are about 630,000 distinct CDR3 sequences in the sample; 9% to 15% occur only once, and more than 13% lies in the top ten. This clonotype originated in a man aged 30 to 45 who received the YFV17D yellow fever vaccine. The V and J genes are TRBV4-3 and TRBJ2-7, with 7 bases identical to TRBD2. The sample here was PBMCs, taken on the day of the yellow fever booster vaccination. The CDR3 loop is CASSQGLATLSEQYF. CDR3 DNA: TGCGCCAGCAGCCAAGGACTAGCAACCCTTTCGGAGCAGTACTTC.